This T cell receptor beta chain came from a study of a mutant IDH1 vaccine in newly diagnosed glioma. As to this clone: Its antigen is as yet unknown.

Trimming pared 2 bases from V and 5 bases from J, leaving 13 bases between. The CDR3 is made up of 15 amino acids. CDR1 SGHRS and CDR2 YFSETQ come from the germline V gene. As for time point: week 5, during vaccination. Topical imiquimod was applied with each vaccine dose, which held 300 ug of mutant IDH1 20-mer peptide. Repertoires were generated with immunoSEQ multiplex PCR, while TCRdb's copy carries only in-frame clones and drops some. The repertoire holds approximately 26,000 clones, with around 80% as singletons. The receptor's source is a man aged 35 to 55 with glioma. Some clones in this sample may be carry-over from other donors' samples. Sequenced here: PBMCs, sampled from a glioma patient whose treatment included an IDH1 peptide vaccine. The chain carries TRBV5-1 and TRBJ1-4, with D maybe TRBD1 (6 bases). The CDR3 nucleotides read TGCGCCAGCAGCTTAAGTAAGGGGGAAAATGAAAAACTGTTTTTT. It encodes CASSLSKGENEKLFF.